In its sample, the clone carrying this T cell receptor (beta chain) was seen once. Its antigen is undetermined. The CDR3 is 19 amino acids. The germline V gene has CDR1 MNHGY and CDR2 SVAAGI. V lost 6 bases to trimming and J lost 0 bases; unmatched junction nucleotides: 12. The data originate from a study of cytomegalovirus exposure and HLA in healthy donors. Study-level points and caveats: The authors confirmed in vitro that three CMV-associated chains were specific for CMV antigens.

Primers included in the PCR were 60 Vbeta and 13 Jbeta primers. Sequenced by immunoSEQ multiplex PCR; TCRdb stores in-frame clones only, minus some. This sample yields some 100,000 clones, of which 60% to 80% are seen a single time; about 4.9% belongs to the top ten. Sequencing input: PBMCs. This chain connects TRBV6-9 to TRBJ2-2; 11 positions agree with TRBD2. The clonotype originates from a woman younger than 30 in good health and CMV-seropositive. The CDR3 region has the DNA TGTGCCAGCAGGTCCTTATGGCTAGCGGGAGGAGCGAACACCGGGGAGCTGTTTTTT. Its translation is CASRSLWLAGGANTGELFF.